This T cell receptor beta chain was obtained from a study of response to subunit inactivated influenza vaccine (dated by TCRdb to between 2017 and 2018). General notes on the study: Deep quantitative T cell receptor repertoire profiling was used in the study to track responses to a trivalent subunit inactivated influenza vaccine. Summary of the overall study and its limitations: The authors proposed that each seasonal influenza vaccination may bring in only a limited number of new T cells.

On this clonotype: No antigen is known for it. It has no much larger one-base neighbor in the sample; base qualities were not kept.

The time point label on this specimen signifies: 45 to 55 days after influenza vaccine administration. The library was prepared using RT-PCR. Reads for this sample came from an Illumina HiSeq 2500. Through fastp at Q25 and MiXCR, TCRdb rebuilt clones from the public reads, retaining in-frame beta chains. Every CDR3 protein is listed once, alongside the most common genes and DNA of its rows. Counted in this sample were over 400,000 distinct CDR3 sequences; about a tenth of them appeared once. The ten largest clones represent about 12% of the sample. Specimen: PBMCs from blood, collected around seven weeks after vaccination. The sequence derives from a man aged 45-65 years who received an inactivated influenza vaccine. Donor details come from another sample of the same person, matched by shared clones.

The CDR3 has the sequence CASSSRGGDSYNEQFF. In nucleotides, the sequence is TGTGCCAGCAGTTCCCGCGGGGGCGACTCCTACAATGAGCAGTTCTTC. Here the chain combines TRBV27 and TRBJ2-1, with a tentative D gene TRBD2 over 7 matching bases. Between the V and J ends, shortened by 4 bases and 0 bases respectively, the junction contains 13 bases. The CDR3 sequence holds 16 residues, the cysteine and phenylalanine included. Solely the CDR3 DNA is kept, with 48 bases framed from the first base. The germline V gene (reference sequence) sets CDR1 to MNHEY and CDR2 to SMNVEV.